These 4 T cell receptor beta chains came from one sample sequenced in a study of regulatory T cells in long-lasting Graves disease. The time point was: newly diagnosed GD, antithyroid drugs for less than 3 months. With RNA extracted from PBMCs as input, the TCR library was made. Arm-PCR of CDR3 regions and iRepertoire HTBI primers were the basis on which TCR beta libraries were built. Using its own MiXCR run on the multiplex PCR reads, TCRdb lists one record per CDR3 protein. The data show hundreds of thousands of distinct CDR3 sequences, around 15% seen once. These data were also filed under a second study, of T cells in Graves' hyperthyroidism and ophthalmopathy.

The sample consisted of peripheral blood mononuclear cells (PBMCs), taken at new diagnosis, from a patient treated with antithyroid drugs. These TCRs come from a woman aged 25 to 39 with Graves disease.

The chain links TRBV28 to TRBJ1-5, with 9 bases identical to TRBD1. V shed 2 bases, J shed 0 bases, and the junction held 5 bases outside the gene matches. Germline V CDR1 and CDR2: MDHEN, SYDVKM. CDR3 length: 17 amino acids. The CDR3 here is CASSLRTGVFSNQPQHF. CDR3 sequence (DNA): TGTGCCAGCAGTTTACGGACAGGGGTTTTTAGCAATCAGCCCCAGCATTTT. The full variable domain, completed using reference TRBV28 and TRBJ1-5, is DVKVTQSSRYLVKRTGEKVFLECVQDMDHENMFWYRQDPGLGLRLIYFSYDVKMKEKGDIPEGYSVSREKKERFSLILESASTNQTSMYLCASSLRTGVFSNQPQHFGDGTRLSIL.

This chain links TRBV5-1 with TRBJ2-7; 7 bases are a match to TRBD1. V shed 4 bases and J 3 bases; nucleotides not matched to a gene: 7. Germline assignment: CDR1 SGHRS and CDR2 YFSETQ. The CDR3 is 14 amino acids. The DNA for the CDR3 is TGCGCCAGCAGCCCGGGACAGATAGACTACGAGCAGTACTTC. Translating it yields CASSPGQIDYEQYF.

The rearrangement uses TRBV5-1 and TRBJ2-3, with 13 bases lining up with TRBD2. The CDR3 extends over 19 amino acids. Losses at the gene ends were 4 bases for V and 0 bases for J; bases not matched to a gene: 11. The V gene's germline CDR1 is SGHRS and CDR2 YFSETQ. CDR3 in amino acids: CASSLLWTSGSASTDTQYF. The CDR3 nucleotides read TGCGCCAGCAGCCTCCTATGGACTAGCGGGAGCGCTAGCACAGATACGCAGTATTTT.

In this sample, this clonotype turned up a few times. This chain links TRBV27 with TRBJ1-4, with D unclear. Germline V gene data show CDR1 as MNHEY and CDR2 as SMNVEV (reference sequence). This CDR3 spans 13 amino acids. V lost 3 bases and J 8 bases, leaving 10 bases between the germline ends. CDR3 loop: CASSFTSKEKLFF. The CDR3 DNA follows: TGTGCCAGCAGTTTTACTTCAAAGGAAAAACTGTTTTTT. The complete variable domain, with remaining parts taken from reference TRBV27 and TRBJ1-4, reads EAQVTQNPRYLITVTGKKLTVTCSQNMNHEYMSWYRQDPGLGLRQIYYSMNVEVTDKGDVPEGYKVSRKEKRNFPLILESPSPNQTSLYFCASSFTSKEKLFFGSGTQLSVL.